Following are 22 T cell receptor beta chains from one sample sequenced in a study of patients and donors after allogeneic stem cell transplantation (dated by TCRdb to 2019 to 2021). Library method: RT-PCR. Sequencing used a NextSeq 550. In-frame beta chains were kept once TCRdb had trimmed the public reads at Q25 with fastp and called clones with MiXCR. A single entry per CDR3 protein holds the most common genes and DNA from its merged rows. The sample table records approximately 7,600 distinct CDR3 sequences; around 10% of these occur just once. The ten top clones hold about 50% of the sample. Sequencing input: blood, either unsorted or a sorted T cell fraction (not recorded which). These TCRs come from a human donor who was either an allogeneic HSCT recipient or a stem cell or donor lymphocyte infusion donor (not recorded which). It is not recorded whose cells these are; they may come from a transplant donor.

The rearrangement uses TRBV18 and TRBJ2-5; the D is unclear. V was shortened by 3 bases and J by 3 bases, with 11 bases between the two germline ends. Germline lookup yields CDR1 KGHSH and CDR2 LQKENI. There are 14 residues in the CDR3. The CDR3 sequence is CASSPIPGEETQYF. DNA of the CDR3: TGTGCCAGCTCACCCATCCCTGGGGAAGAGACCCAGTACTTC.

This clonotype was seen more than once but under ten times. V gene TRBV7-2 combines with J gene TRBJ2-1; D may be TRBD2 (5 bases). The CDR3 consists of 16 residues. Germline V lookup: CDR1 SGHTA, CDR2 FQGNSA. The V end was cut by 4 bases, the J end by 4 bases, with 17 bases between. The CDR3: CASSSSSPADYNEQFF. DNA of the CDR3: TGTGCCAGCAGCTCCTCCAGCCCAGCGGATTACAATGAGCAGTTCTTC.

J is TRBJ1-6 and V is TRBV7-6; weak D call: TRBD1 (6 bases). V was shortened by 5 bases and J by 6 bases, with 11 bases between the two germline ends. CDR1 is SGHVS, CDR2 FNYEAQ, per germline. The CDR3 loop spans 14 amino acids. The CDR3 reads CASSQQGGNSPLHF. The CDR3 bases are TGTGCCAGCAGCCAACAGGGAGGTAATTCACCCCTCCACTTT.

This clonotype was observed at least ten times. This chain uses TRBV7-9 with TRBJ1-1; 7 nucleotides agree with TRBD1. Germline V gene sequence: CDR1 SEHNR, CDR2 FQNEAQ (reference sequence). Trimming at V came to 5 bases and at J to 4 bases, leaving 4 bases not matched to a gene. This CDR3 is 13 amino acids long. CDR3 protein: CASSGTAGTEAFF. The CDR3 nucleotides read TGTGCCAGCAGCGGGACAGCGGGCACTGAAGCTTTCTTT.

At least ten counts were recorded for this clonotype. The rearrangement links TRBV7-8 to TRBJ1-6, with D tentatively TRBD1 (5 bases). The CDR3 is made up of 17 amino acids. Trimming stripped 2 bases from V and 3 bases from J, with 14 bases between. Germline CDR1 SGHVS, CDR2 FQNEAQ. CDR3 protein: CASSLSDRRVYNSPLHF. The CDR3 DNA follows: TGTGCCAGCAGCTTATCAGACAGACGTGTCTATAATTCACCCCTCCACTTT.

With regard to this clonotype: Possible read error: a much larger clone is one base away. V and J are TRBV5-1 and TRBJ1-1; D is unclear. The V gene lost 1 base and the J gene lost 6 bases, with 16 bases spanning the gap. Per germline, CDR1 SGHRS and CDR2 YFSETQ. CDR3 length: 15 amino acids. CDR3 sequence (DNA): TGCGCCAGCAGCTTGTCCGAGACTCTTCCCCCTGAAGCTTTCTTT. It yields the protein CASSLSETLPPEAFF.

The V call is TRBV4-2, the J call TRBJ1-2; 7 bases align to TRBD1. In germline, CDR1 is LGHNA, CDR2 YNFKEQ. V was pared by 0 bases and J by 5 bases, with 12 bases of the junction left unmatched. This CDR3 is built from 17 residues. The CDR3 loop is CASSQETGFGDVYGYTF. The CDR3 DNA sequence: TGTGCCAGCAGCCAAGAGACAGGGTTTGGGGACGTATATGGCTACACCTTC.

This clonotype is deemed medium-sized. V and J are TRBV5-1 and TRBJ1-1; 8 bases are shared with TRBD1. The germline V gene encodes CDR1 SGHRS and CDR2 YFSETQ. V dropped 5 bases and J dropped 5; count of bases not matched to a gene: 8. The CDR3 length is 14 residues. CDR3 loop: CASSPAGGWTEAFF. The CDR3 DNA reads TGCGCCAGCAGTCCAGCAGGGGGCTGGACTGAAGCTTTCTTT.

By share, this clonotype counts as large (0.1 to 1%). The genes are TRBV7-2 and TRBJ1-4; 8 bases are shared with TRBD1. V gave up 6 bases and J gave up 7 bases; unmatched junction bases: 10. The CDR3 sequence is 15 residues long. Germline V lookup: CDR1 SGHTA, CDR2 FQGNSA. This chain's CDR3 is CASRDTGTGLEKLFF. For the CDR3, the DNA is TGTGCCAGCAGGGACACCGGGACAGGTCTTGAAAAACTGTTTTTT.

The sample holds many counts of this clonotype. The rearrangement links TRBV30 to TRBJ2-2; D not certain. Germline V gives CDR1 GTSNPN, CDR2 SVGIG (reference sequence). With 2 bases removed from V and 1 base from J, the gap between germline ends came to 5 bases. The CDR3 loop spans 13 amino acids. Here the CDR3 DNA reads TGTGCCTGGAGTCTTAGGAACACCGGGGAGCTGTTTTTT. Translation: CAWSLRNTGELFF.

This clonotype showed up just a few times. The V and J genes are TRBV4-2 and TRBJ2-5; no clear D gene. In germline, CDR1 is LGHNA, CDR2 YNFKEQ. With 2 bases removed from V and 0 bases from J, the gap between germline ends came to 10 bases. The CDR3 extends over 15 amino acids. CDR3 protein: CASSQIDWYQETQYF. The CDR3 DNA reads as TGTGCCAGCAGCCAAATCGACTGGTACCAAGAGACCCAGTACTTC.

This chain connects TRBV20-1 to TRBJ1-6, with TRBD1 as a possible D gene (5 bases). The germline V and J ends were trimmed by 0 bases and 7 bases, with 13 bases remaining between them. From germline, CDR1 is DFQATT and CDR2 SNEGSKA (reference sequence). The CDR3 is 15 residues long. CDR3 nucleotides: TGCAGTGCTAGAGACACCGGGGCCGTGAATTCACCCCTCCACTTT. The encoded protein is CSARDTGAVNSPLHF.

V usage is TRBV5-6 and J usage is TRBJ1-1; 9 bases are shared with TRBD1. The CDR3 runs 14 residues. J lost 7 bases, V lost 1 base, and 5 bases had no gene match. Germline assignment: CDR1 SGHDT and CDR2 YYEEEE. The CDR3 DNA reads TGTGCCAGCAGCTTGCTTCGGGACAGGGTTGAAGCTTTCTTT. It is translated as CASSLLRDRVEAFF.

V gene TRBV3-1 combines with J gene TRBJ2-7; 10 bases are a match to TRBD2. The CDR3 covers 17 residues. Germline V lookup: CDR1 LGHDT, CDR2 YNNKEL (reference sequence). The ends lost 1 base at V and 0 bases at J; junction bases unmatched: 6. The CDR3 coding sequence is TGTGCCAGCAGCCAAGCTAGCGGGGGTTTTAGCTCCTACGAGCAGTACTTC. Its translation: CASSQASGGFSSYEQYF.

In this sample, this clonotype is medium-sized (0.01 to 0.1%). V gene TRBV6-1 combines with J gene TRBJ2-2; D assignment may be TRBD1 or TRBD2 (5 bases each). Looked up from germline, CDR1 is MNHNS and CDR2 is SASEGT. Between the trimmed V and J ends, which lost 3 bases and 2 bases, there was a span of 13 bases. This CDR3 region has 16 residues. CDR3 coding DNA: TGTGCCAGCAGTGAGCGGGCAGGGTTAAACACCGGGGAGCTGTTTTTT. Its protein product is CASSERAGLNTGELFF.

J is TRBJ1-2 and V is TRBV4-1; TRBD1 aligns across 9 bases. In germline, CDR1 is MGHRA, CDR2 YSYEKL. V trimming: 4 bases; J trimming: 2 bases; junction bases outside the gene matches: 17. CDR3 length equals 19 residues. The CDR3 nucleotides are TGCGCCAGCAGCCGAGCAGTACAGGGGGCGTCCCTTATAAACTATGGCTACACCTTC. This translates into CASSRAVQGASLINYGYTF.

This clonotype was picked up many times. The chain joins TRBV7-9 to TRBJ2-2; D remains ambiguous. V was clipped by 5 bases and J by 7 bases, with 11 bases between them. Germline-derived CDR1 and CDR2 are SEHNR and FQNEAQ (reference sequence). The CDR3 length is 13 residues. The CDR3 is CASSLNVVGELFF. CDR3 sequence (DNA): TGTGCCAGCAGCCTGAATGTAGTCGGGGAGCTGTTTTTT. The variable domain in full, with the rest retrieved from reference TRBV7-9 and TRBJ2-2, is DTGVSQNPRHKITKRGQNVTFRCDPISEHNRLYWYRQTLGQGPEFLTYFQNEAQLEKSRLLSDRFSAERPKGSFSTLEIQRTEQGDSAMYLCASSLNVVGELFFGEGSRLTVL.

This clonotype ranks as medium-sized (0.01 to 0.1%). The chain joins TRBV7-9 to TRBJ1-5; TRBD1 aligns across 8 bases. CDR1 is SEHNR, CDR2 FQNEAQ, per germline (reference sequence). J was trimmed by 6 bases and V by 4 bases; bases with no gene match: 8. This CDR3 has 15 amino acids. CDR3 sequence: CASSSDREEFQPQHF. The CDR3 region has the DNA TGTGCCAGCAGCTCGGACAGGGAAGAATTTCAGCCCCAGCATTTT.

The V and J genes are TRBV7-9 and TRBJ2-1, with TRBD1 identical over 8 bases. J was trimmed by 8 bases and V by 3 bases; bases with no gene match: 6. The V gene's germline CDR1 is SEHNR and CDR2 FQNEAQ (reference sequence). This CDR3 is 14 amino acids long. In DNA form, the CDR3 reads TGTGCCAGCAGCTTCGGACAGGGAGTGGATGAGCAGTTCTTC. It yields the protein CASSFGQGVDEQFF. The entire variable domain, with the rest obtained from reference TRBV7-9 and TRBJ2-1, is as follows: DTGVSQNPRHKITKRGQNVTFRCDPISEHNRLYWYRQTLGQGPEFLTYFQNEAQLEKSRLLSDRFSAERPKGSFSTLEIQRTEQGDSAMYLCASSFGQGVDEQFFGPGTRLTVL.

The V and J genes are TRBV9 and TRBJ1-6; D is possibly TRBD1 (5 bases). Germline assignment: CDR1 SGDLS and CDR2 YYNGEE. Between the trimmed V and J ends, which lost 0 bases and 7 bases, there was a span of 14 bases. CDR3 length: 16 residues. The CDR3 protein is CASSVGGLGANSPLHF. The CDR3 DNA is TGTGCCAGCAGCGTAGGGGGACTGGGAGCCAATTCACCCCTCCACTTT.

This clonotype showed up many times. V is TRBV7-2 and J is TRBJ1-2; 10 nucleotides line up with TRBD1. J was trimmed by 5 bases and V by 1 base; bases with no gene match: 10. The CDR3 is 17 amino acids. Germline V gene lookup returns CDR1 SGHTA and CDR2 FQGNSA. The CDR3 reads CASSLGPRQGANYGYTF. DNA for the CDR3: TGTGCCAGCAGCTTAGGCCCGCGACAGGGGGCGAATTATGGCTACACCTTC.

This clonotype is medium-sized. The chain uses TRBV12-3 or TRBV12-4 and TRBJ2-5, with 9 bases aligning to TRBD2. CDR3 size: 19 residues. The V gene end was trimmed by 1 base and the J gene end by 1 base; junction bases not matched to a gene: 13. As DNA, the CDR3 is TGTGCCAGCAGTTTAGGTCGGTCTAGCGGGGTCCTGCTCCAAGAGACCCAGTACTTC. This sequence encodes CASSLGRSSGVLLQETQYF.